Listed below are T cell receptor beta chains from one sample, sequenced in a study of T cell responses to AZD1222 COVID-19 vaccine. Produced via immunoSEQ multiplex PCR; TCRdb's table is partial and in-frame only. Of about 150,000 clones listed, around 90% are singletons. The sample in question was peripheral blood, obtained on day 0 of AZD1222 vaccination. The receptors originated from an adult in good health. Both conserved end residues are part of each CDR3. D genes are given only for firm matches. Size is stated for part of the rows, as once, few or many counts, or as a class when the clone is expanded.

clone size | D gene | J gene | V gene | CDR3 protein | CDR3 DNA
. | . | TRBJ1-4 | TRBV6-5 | CASSYAAPGGEKLFF | TGTGCCAGCAGTTACGCTGCACCCGGAGGTGAAAAACTGTTTTTT
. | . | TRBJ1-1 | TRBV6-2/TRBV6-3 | CASSYYMNTEAFF | TGTGCCAGCAGTTACTATATGAACACTGAAGCTTTCTTT
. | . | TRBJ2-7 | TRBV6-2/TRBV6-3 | CASSPAGVAGEQYF | TGTGCCAGCAGCCCCGCCGGGGTAGCCGGCGAGCAGTACTTC
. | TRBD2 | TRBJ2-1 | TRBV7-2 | CASSLVRLAVYNEQFF | TGTGCCAGCAGCTTAGTTAGACTAGCGGTCTACAATGAGCAGTTCTTC
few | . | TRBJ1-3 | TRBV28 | CASSSGQIAGNTIYF | TGTGCCAGCAGTTCCGGACAGATTGCTGGAAACACCATATATTTT
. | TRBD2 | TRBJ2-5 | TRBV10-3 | CAISPGLAGGGETQYF | TGTGCCATCAGTCCCGGACTAGCGGGGGGTGGAGAGACCCAGTACTTC
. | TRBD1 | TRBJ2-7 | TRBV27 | CASSGQGSSYEQYF | TGTGCCAGCAGTGGACAGGGGAGCTCCTACGAGCAGTACTTC
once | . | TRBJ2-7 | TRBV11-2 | CASSYGSYEQYF | TGTGCCAGCAGCTACGGGAGCTACGAGCAGTACTTC
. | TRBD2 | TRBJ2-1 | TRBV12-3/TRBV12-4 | CASSSTPLAEQFF | TGTGCCAGCAGTTCCACGCCACTAGCGGAGCAGTTCTTC
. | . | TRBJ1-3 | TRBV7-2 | CASSLVGGGNTIYF | TGTGCCAGCAGCTTAGTAGGGGGTGGAAACACCATATATTTT
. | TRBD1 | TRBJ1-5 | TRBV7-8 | CASSLVATGGRGDQPQHF | TGTGCCAGCAGCTTAGTGGCGACAGGGGGCCGGGGGGATCAGCCCCAGCATTTT
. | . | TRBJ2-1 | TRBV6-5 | CASSYMGQGEQFF | TGTGCCAGCAGTTACATGGGGCAGGGTGAGCAGTTCTTC
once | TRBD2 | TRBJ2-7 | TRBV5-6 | CASSLVGGYEQYF | TGTGCCAGCAGCTTGGTGGGGGGGTACGAGCAGTACTTC
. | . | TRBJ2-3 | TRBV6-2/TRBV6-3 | CASSYSRGSTDTQYF | TGTGCCAGCAGTTACTCGAGAGGTAGCACAGATACGCAGTATTTT
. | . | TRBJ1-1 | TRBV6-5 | CASSYQGRAFF | TGTGCCAGCAGTTACCAGGGGCGAGCTTTCTTT
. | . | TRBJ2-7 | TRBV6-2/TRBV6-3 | CASSFLQGGQYF | TGTGCCAGCAGTTTTTTACAGGGCGGGCAGTACTTC
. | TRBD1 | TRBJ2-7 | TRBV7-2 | CASSLLQGATYEQYF | TGTGCCAGCAGCTTACTCCAGGGGGCCACCTACGAGCAGTACTTC
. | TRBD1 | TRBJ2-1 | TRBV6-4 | CASSATGGEGNEQFF | TGTGCCAGCAGCGCGACAGGGGGTGAAGGCAATGAGCAGTTCTTC
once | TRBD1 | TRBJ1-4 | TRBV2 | CASSDDRGRGTEKLFF | TGTGCCAGCAGTGACGACAGGGGGCGCGGTACTGAAAAACTGTTTTTT
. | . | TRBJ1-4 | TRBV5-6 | CASSLDRFNEKLFF | TGTGCCAGCAGCTTGGACAGATTTAATGAAAAACTGTTTTTT
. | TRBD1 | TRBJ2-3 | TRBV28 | CASRRQGGADTQYF | TGTGCCAGCAGGAGACAGGGGGGCGCAGATACGCAGTATTTT
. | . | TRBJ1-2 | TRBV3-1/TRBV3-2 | CASSQDLRGGSNYGYTF | TGTGCCAGCAGCCAAGATCTGCGGGGGGGTAGTAACTATGGCTACACCTTC
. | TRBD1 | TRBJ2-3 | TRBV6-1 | CASSGLPGTGSGTDTQYF | TGTGCCAGCAGTGGCTTACCCGGGACAGGGAGCGGCACAGATACGCAGTATTTT
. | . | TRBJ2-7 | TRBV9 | CASSRAALSYEQYF | TGTGCCAGCAGCAGAGCGGCTTTATCCTACGAGCAGTACTTC
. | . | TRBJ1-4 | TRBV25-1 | CASSEGAGDEKLFF | TGTGCCAGCAGTGAGGGGGCAGGGGATGAAAAACTGTTTTTT
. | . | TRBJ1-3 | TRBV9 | CASSVVGVAGNTIYF | TGTGCCAGCAGCGTAGTAGGTGTAGCTGGAAACACCATATATTTT
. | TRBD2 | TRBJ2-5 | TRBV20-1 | CSASPSGGAGETQYF | TGCAGTGCTAGTCCTAGCGGGGGGGCCGGAGAGACCCAGTACTTC
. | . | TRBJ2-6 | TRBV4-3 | CASSRGGATGANVLTF | TGCGCCAGCAGCCGGGGCGGGGCCACTGGGGCCAACGTCCTGACTTTC
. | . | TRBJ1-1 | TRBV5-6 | CASSLSGLEAFF | TGTGCCAGCAGCTTATCCGGCCTTGAAGCTTTCTTT
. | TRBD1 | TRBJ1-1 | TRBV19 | CASSMAGGMNTEAFF | TGTGCCAGTAGTATGGCAGGGGGTATGAACACTGAAGCTTTCTTT
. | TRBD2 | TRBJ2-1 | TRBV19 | CASSISSTSGRTEQFF | TGTGCCAGTAGTATAAGTTCCACTAGCGGGCGAACTGAGCAGTTCTTC
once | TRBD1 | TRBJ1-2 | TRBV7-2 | CASSPAPSGTGRNGYTF | TGTGCCAGCAGTCCCGCGCCTTCCGGGACAGGGAGAAATGGCTACACCTTC
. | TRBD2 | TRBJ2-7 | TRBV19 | CASSLGTSPYEQYF | TGTGCCAGTAGTCTGGGGACTAGTCCCTACGAGCAGTACTTC
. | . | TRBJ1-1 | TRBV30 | CAWNDGKWNTEAFF | TGTGCCTGGAATGACGGCAAGTGGAACACTGAAGCTTTCTTT
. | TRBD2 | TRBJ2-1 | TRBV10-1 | CASSESSGRPYNEQFF | TGCGCCAGCAGTGAGTCTAGCGGGAGGCCTTACAATGAGCAGTTCTTC
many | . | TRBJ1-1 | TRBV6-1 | CASSELTGGGGTEAFF | TGTGCCAGCAGTGAATTGACTGGAGGCGGGGGCACTGAAGCTTTCTTT
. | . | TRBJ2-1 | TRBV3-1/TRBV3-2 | CASSHSTGNNEQFF | TGTGCCAGCAGCCACTCCACAGGGAACAATGAGCAGTTCTTC
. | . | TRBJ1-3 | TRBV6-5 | CASSLTGPGNTIYF | TGTGCCAGCAGTTTGACAGGCCCTGGAAACACCATATATTTT
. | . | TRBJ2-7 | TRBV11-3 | CASSLVGLGRYEQYF | TGTGCCAGCAGCTTAGTCGGTCTGGGGCGCTACGAGCAGTACTTC
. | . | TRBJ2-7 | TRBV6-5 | CASSYSLRTDYEQYF | TGTGCCAGCAGTTACTCATTACGGACAGACTACGAGCAGTACTTC